This TCR beta chain was sequenced for a study of blood T cell repertoires in COVID-19. In the study's own analysis: Reference gene primer amplification gave estimated nucleated cell counts. Data came from immunoSEQ multiplex PCR; TCRdb stores just in-frame clones and leaves some out. For V, J and clone size, that table is used; D and trimming come from the DNA. Found here are some 200,000 clones, 70% to 90% of them singletons; the top ten hold 6.5% to 9%. The CDR3 spans 14 residues. V gave up 7 bases and J gave up 6 bases; unmatched junction bases: 9. CDR1 is LNHDA and CDR2 is SQIVND in the germline V gene (reference sequence).

The sequence derives from a woman aged 45-60 years with active or convalescent COVID-19. The sample was peripheral blood. The chain couples TRBV19 to TRBJ2-1, with 7 bases aligning to TRBD2. The CDR3 protein is CASTGGLVANEQFF. The CDR3 coding sequence is TGTGCCAGTACAGGCGGACTAGTTGCCAATGAGCAGTTCTTC.